The source of this T cell receptor beta chain is a study of monozygotic twins with inflammatory bowel disease. General study points: The existence of one strong signal or clonotype linked to IBD lacked support. Lower TCRbeta diversity (inverse Simpson) was seen in IBD patients than in healthy co-twins.

Of note for this clonotype: The antigen is undetermined.

The CDR3 has 13 amino acids. Germline CDR1 DFQATT, CDR2 SNEGSKA (reference sequence). The blood volume drawn from each donor was 2.5 ml. Total RNA was isolated from whole blood without T cell sorting. TCRdb reprocessed the 5' RACE reads, keeping one entry per CDR3 protein, no DNA. This sample's table reports about 330,000 distinct CDR3 sequences. The source material was blood. This TCR was recovered from a human donor with ulcerative colitis or Crohn's disease, or a healthy co-twin of an affected twin (not recorded which). The V and J genes are TRBV20-1 and TRBJ2-1. The CDR3 here is CSARELGPNEQFF.